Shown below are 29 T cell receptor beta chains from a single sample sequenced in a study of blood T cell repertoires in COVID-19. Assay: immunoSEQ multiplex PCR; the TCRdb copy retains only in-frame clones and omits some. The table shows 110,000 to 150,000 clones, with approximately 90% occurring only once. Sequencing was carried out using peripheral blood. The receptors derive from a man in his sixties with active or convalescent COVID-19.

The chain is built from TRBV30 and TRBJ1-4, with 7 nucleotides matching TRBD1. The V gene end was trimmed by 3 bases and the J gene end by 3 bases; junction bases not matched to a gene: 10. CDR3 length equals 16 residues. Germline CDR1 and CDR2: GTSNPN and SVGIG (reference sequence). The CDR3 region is CAWRATGWDANEKLFF. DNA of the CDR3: TGTGCCTGGAGGGCGACAGGGTGGGACGCTAATGAAAAACTGTTTTTT.

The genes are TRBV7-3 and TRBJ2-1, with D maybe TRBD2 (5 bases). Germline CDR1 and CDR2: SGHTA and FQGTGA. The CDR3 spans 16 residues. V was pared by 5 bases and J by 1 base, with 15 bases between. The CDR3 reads CASSLNPPGSYNEQFF. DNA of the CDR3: TGTGCCAGCAGCCTCAACCCCCCGGGGTCCTACAATGAGCAGTTCTTC.

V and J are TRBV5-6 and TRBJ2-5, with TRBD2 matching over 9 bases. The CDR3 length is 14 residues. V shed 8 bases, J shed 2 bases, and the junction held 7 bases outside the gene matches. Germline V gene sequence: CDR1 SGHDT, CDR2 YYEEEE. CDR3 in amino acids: CASRAGGTQETQYF. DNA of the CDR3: TGTGCCAGTCGAGCGGGGGGTACACAAGAGACCCAGTACTTC.

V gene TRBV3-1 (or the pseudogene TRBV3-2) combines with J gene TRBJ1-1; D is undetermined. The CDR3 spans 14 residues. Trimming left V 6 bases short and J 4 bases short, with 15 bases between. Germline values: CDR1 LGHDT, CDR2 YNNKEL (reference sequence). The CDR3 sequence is CASRLGRGITEAFF. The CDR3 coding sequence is TGTGCCAGCAGGCTCGGGCGGGGTATCACTGAAGCTTTCTTT.

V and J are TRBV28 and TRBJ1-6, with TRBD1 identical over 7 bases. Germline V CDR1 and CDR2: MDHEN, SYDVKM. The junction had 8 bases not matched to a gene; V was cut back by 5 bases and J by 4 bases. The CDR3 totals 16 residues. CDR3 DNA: TGTGCCAGCAGTACCCTGGCAGGGGGTTATAATTCACCCCTCCACTTT. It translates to CASSTLAGGYNSPLHF.

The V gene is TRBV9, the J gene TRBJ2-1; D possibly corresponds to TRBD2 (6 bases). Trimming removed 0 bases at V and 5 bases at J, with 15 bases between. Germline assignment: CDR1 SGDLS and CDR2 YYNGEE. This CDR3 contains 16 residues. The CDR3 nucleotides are TGTGCCAGCAGCGTAGACCCGGGAGTTTCCAACAATGAGCAGTTCTTC. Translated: CASSVDPGVSNNEQFF.

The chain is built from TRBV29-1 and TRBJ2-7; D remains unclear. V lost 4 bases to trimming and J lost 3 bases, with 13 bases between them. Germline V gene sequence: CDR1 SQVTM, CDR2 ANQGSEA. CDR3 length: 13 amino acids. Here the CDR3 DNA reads TGCAGCGTTGCCCCAGGATATCTCTACGAGCAGTACTTC. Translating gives CSVAPGYLYEQYF.

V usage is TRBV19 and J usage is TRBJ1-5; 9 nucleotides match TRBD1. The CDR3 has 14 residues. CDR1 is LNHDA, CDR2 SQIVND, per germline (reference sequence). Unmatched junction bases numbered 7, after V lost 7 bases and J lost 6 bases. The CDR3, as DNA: TGTGCCAGTACCCATGGGACAGGGCCTCAGCCCCAGCATTTT. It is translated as CASTHGTGPQPQHF.

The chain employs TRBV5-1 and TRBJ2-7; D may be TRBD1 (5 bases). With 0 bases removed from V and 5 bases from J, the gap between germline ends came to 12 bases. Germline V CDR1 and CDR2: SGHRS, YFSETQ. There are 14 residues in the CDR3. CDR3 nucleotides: TGCGCCAGCAGCTTGGGGGCAGGGCAGAACGAGCAGTACTTC. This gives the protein CASSLGAGQNEQYF.

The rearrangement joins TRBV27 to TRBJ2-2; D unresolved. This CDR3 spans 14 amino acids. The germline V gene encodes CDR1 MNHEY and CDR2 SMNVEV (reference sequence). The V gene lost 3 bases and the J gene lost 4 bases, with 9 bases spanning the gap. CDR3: CASSFQVATGELFF. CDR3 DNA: TGTGCCAGCAGTTTTCAGGTTGCCACCGGGGAGCTGTTTTTT.

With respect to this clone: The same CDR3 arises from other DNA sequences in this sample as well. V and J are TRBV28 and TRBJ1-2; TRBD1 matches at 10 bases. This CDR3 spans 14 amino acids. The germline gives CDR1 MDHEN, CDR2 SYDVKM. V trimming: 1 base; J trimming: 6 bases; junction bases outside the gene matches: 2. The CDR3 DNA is TGTGCCAGCAGTTTATCCGACAGGGGGCATGGCTACACCTTC. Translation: CASSLSDRGHGYTF.

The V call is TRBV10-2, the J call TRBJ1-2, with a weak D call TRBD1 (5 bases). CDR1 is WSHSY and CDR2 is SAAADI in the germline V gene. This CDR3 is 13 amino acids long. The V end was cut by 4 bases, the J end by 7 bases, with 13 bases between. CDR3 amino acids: CASSGSGISGYTF. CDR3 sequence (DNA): TGCGCCAGCAGTGGTTCAGGGATAAGTGGCTACACCTTC.

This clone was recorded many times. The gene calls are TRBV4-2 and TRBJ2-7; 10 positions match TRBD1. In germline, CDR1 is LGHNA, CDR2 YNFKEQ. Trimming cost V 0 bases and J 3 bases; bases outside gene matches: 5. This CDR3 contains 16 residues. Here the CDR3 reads CASSQDGQGGDYEQYF. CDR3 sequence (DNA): TGTGCCAGCAGCCAAGATGGACAGGGGGGGGACTACGAGCAGTACTTC.

DNA for the CDR3: TGTGCCTGGAGTGTATTACAGGGGGGTCAGCCCCAGCATTTT. Translation gives CAWSVLQGGQPQHF. V and J are TRBV30 and TRBJ1-5; 8 bases agree with TRBD1. CDR1 is GTSNPN, CDR2 SVGIG, per germline (reference sequence). Trimming removed 0 bases from V and 6 bases from J; junction bases left unmatched: 4. The CDR3 has 14 residues.

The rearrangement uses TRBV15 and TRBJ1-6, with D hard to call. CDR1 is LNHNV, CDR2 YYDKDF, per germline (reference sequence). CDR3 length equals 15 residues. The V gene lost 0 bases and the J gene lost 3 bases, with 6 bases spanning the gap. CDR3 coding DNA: TGTGCCACCAGCAGAGATCCGGTCTATAATTCACCCCTCCACTTT. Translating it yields CATSRDPVYNSPLHF. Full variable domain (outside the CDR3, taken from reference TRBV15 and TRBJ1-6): DAMVIQNPRYQVTQFGKPVTLSCSQTLNHNVMYWYQQKSSQAPKLLFHYYDKDFNNEADTPDNFQSRRPNTSFCFLDIRSPGLGDTAMYLCATSRDPVYNSPLHFGNGTRLTVT.

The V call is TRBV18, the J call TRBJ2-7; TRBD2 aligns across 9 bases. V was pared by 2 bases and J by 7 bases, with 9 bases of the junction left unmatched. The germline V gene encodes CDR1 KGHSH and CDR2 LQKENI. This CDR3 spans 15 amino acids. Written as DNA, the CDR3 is TGTGCCAGCTCACCAGCTAGCGGGACCCTCGGAGAGCAGTACTTC. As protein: CASSPASGTLGEQYF.

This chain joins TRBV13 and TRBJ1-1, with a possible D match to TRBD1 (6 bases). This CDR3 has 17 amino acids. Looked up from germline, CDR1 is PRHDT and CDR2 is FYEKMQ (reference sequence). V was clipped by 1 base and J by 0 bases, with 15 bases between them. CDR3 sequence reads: CASSLVGRGWMNTEAFF. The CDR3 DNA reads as TGTGCCAGCAGCTTAGTGGGAAGGGGGTGGATGAACACTGAAGCTTTCTTT. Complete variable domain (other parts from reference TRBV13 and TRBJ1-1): AAGVIQSPRHLIKEKRETATLKCYPIPRHDTVYWYQQGPGQDPQFLISFYEKMQSDKGSIPDRFSAQQFSDYHSELNMSSLELGDSALYFCASSLVGRGWMNTEAFFGQGTRLTVV.

The CDR3 bases are TGTGCCAGCTCACCAAACAGGGCCACTGAAGCTTTCTTT. It codes for CASSPNRATEAFF. This chain joins TRBV18 and TRBJ1-1; possible D gene TRBD1, 6 bases. The germline V gene has CDR1 KGHSH and CDR2 LQKENI. The V end lost 2 bases, the J end lost 4 bases, and 8 bases lay between the germline ends. This CDR3 contains 13 residues. The full variable domain, its missing parts supplied by reference TRBV18 and TRBJ1-1, is NAGVMQNPRHLVRRRGQEARLRCSPMKGHSHVYWYRQLPEEGLKFMVYLQKENIIDESGMPKERFSAEFPKEGPSILRIQQVVRGDSAAYFCASSPNRATEAFFGQGTRLTVV.

In nucleotides, the CDR3 is TGTGCCAGCACAAGACAGGGGGCGGTGGACACTGAAGCTTTCTTT. Protein sequence: CASTRQGAVDTEAFF. The chain combines TRBV25-1 with TRBJ1-1; 10 nucleotides line up with TRBD1. Germline-derived CDR1 and CDR2 are MGHDK and SYGVNS. The V gene end was trimmed by 7 bases and the J gene end by 3 bases; junction bases not matched to a gene: 8. The CDR3 loop spans 15 amino acids.

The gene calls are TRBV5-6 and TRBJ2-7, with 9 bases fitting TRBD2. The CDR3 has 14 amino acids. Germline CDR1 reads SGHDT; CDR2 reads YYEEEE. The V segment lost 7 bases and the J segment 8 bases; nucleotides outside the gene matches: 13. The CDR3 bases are TGTGCCAGCCGCTCGGCTAGCGGGACTTCACAGCAGTACTTC. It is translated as CASRSASGTSQQYF.

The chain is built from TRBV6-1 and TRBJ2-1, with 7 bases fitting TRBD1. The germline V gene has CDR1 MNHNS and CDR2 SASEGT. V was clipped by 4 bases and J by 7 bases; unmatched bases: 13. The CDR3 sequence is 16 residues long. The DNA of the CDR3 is TGTGCCAGCAGTGCACTTACAGGGGTCAAAAGGAATGAGCAGTTCTTC. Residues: CASSALTGVKRNEQFF.

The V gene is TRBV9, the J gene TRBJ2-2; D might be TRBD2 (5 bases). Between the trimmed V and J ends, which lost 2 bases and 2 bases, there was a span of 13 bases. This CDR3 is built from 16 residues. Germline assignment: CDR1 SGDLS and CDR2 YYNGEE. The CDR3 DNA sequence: TGTGCCAGCAGCGTTGGCGGGCACCCTAACACCGGGGAGCTGTTTTTT. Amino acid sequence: CASSVGGHPNTGELFF.

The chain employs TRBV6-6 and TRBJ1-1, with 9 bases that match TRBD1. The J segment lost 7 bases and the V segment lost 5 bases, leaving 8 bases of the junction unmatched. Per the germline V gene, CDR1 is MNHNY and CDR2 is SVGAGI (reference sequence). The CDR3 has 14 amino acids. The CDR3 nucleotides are TGTGCCAGCAGTCATCGGACAGGGGACTTTGAAGCTTTCTTT. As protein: CASSHRTGDFEAFF.

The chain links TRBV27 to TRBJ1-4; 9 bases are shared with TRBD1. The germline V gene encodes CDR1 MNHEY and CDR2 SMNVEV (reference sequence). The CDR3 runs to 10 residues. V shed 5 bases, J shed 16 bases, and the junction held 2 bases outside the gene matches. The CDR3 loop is CASSTGGRFF. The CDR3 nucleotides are TGTGCCAGCAGTACAGGGGGCCGGTTTTTT. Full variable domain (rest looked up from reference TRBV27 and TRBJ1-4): EAQVTQNPRYLITVTGKKLTVTCSQNMNHEYMSWYRQDPGLGLRQIYYSMNVEVTDKGDVPEGYKVSRKEKRNFPLILESPSPNQTSLYFCASSTGGRFFGSGTQLSVL.

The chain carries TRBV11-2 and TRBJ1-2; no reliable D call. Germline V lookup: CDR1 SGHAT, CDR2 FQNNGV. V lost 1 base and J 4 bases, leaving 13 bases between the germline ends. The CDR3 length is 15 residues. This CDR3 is CASSLGSAGLYGYTF. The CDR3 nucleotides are TGTGCCAGCAGCTTAGGCAGTGCGGGTCTCTATGGCTACACCTTC.

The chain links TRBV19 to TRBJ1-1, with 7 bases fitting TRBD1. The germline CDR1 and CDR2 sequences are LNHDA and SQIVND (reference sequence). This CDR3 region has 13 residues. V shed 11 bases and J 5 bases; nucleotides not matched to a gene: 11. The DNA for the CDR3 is TGTGCCGGTTACGAGGGGGCGTCAACTGAAGCTTTCTTT. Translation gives CAGYEGASTEAFF.

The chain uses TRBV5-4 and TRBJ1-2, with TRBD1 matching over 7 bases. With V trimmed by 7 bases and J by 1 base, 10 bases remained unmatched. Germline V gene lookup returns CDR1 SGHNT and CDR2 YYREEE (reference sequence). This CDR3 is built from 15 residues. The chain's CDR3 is CASGASGGRNYGYTF. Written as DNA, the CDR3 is TGTGCCAGCGGCGCTTCAGGGGGACGTAACTATGGCTACACCTTC.

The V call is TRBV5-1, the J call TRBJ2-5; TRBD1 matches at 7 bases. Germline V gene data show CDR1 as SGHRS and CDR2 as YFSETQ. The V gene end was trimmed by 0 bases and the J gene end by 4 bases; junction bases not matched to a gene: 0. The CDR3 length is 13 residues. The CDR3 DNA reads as TGCGCCAGCAGCTTGGCAGGGGGAGAGACCCAGTACTTC. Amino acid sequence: CASSLAGGETQYF. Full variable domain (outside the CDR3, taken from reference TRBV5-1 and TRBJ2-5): KAGVTQTPRYLIKTRGQQVTLSCSPISGHRSVSWYQQTPGQGLQFLFEYFSETQRNKGNFPGRFSGRQFSNSRSEMNVSTLELGDSALYLCASSLAGGETQYFGPGTRLLVL.

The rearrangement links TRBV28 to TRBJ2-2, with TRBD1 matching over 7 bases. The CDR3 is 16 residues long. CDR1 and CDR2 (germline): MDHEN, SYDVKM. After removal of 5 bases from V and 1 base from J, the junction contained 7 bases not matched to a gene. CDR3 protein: CASSADREWNTGELFF. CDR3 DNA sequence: TGTGCCAGCAGTGCCGACAGGGAATGGAACACCGGGGAGCTGTTTTTT.